Listed below are T cell receptor beta chains from one sample, sequenced in a study of beta chain features in type 1 diabetes. Generated by immunoSEQ multiplex PCR, the TCRdb table keeps only in-frame clones and is missing some. The data show 810,000 or so clones, with under 20% seen just once and 0.023% held by the top ten. Sequenced: naive CD4+ T cells from blood. These receptors were collected from a woman aged 18-29 years in good health. The CDR3 runs from the conserved cysteine through the conserved F or W. D genes are given only for firm matches. Rows may omit the clone size; those that give it use once, few, many or a size class.

d_call	v_call	clone_size	j_call	cdr3_nt	cdr3_aa
TRBD1	TRBV7-2	-	TRBJ1-5	TGTGCCAGCAGTCGCGACAGGGATCAGCCCCAGCATTTT	CASSRDRDQPQHF
-	TRBV4-2	-	TRBJ2-4	TGTGCCAGCAGCCAAGAAAACATTCAGTACTTC	CASSQENIQYF
-	TRBV7-3	-	TRBJ2-6	TGTGCCAGCAGCTTAAGGGACACCGACACTGGGGCCAACGTCCTGACTTTC	CASSLRDTDTGANVLTF
-	TRBV13	-	TRBJ2-1	TGTGCCAGCAGCCCGCGTCGGGCCGGTTACAATGAGCAGTTCTTC	CASSPRRAGYNEQFF
-	TRBV7-2	few	TRBJ2-5	TGTGCCAGCAGCCTCCAGCAAGAGACCCAGTACTTC	CASSLQQETQYF
-	TRBV7-3	few	TRBJ2-3	TGTGCCAGCAGCCAACGCACAGATACGCAGTATTTT	CASSQRTDTQYF
-	TRBV11-1	-	TRBJ2-3	TGTGCCAGCAGCTTAGATGCTGGCACAGATACGCAGTATTTT	CASSLDAGTDTQYF
TRBD2	TRBV4-1	-	TRBJ2-4	TGCGCCAGCAGCTCACCCCGGGGGGGTGGCATTCAGTACTTC	CASSSPRGGGIQYF
-	TRBV7-9	-	TRBJ2-7	TGTGCCAGCAGCCAGGGACTGACCTCGGAGCAGTACTTC	CASSQGLTSEQYF
-	TRBV18	-	TRBJ1-1	TGTGCCAGCTCACCACACAGTGATACTGAAGCTTTCTTT	CASSPHSDTEAFF
-	TRBV29-1	-	TRBJ2-5	TGCAGCGTTCTAAGAATTTGGTTCGGGACCCAGTACTTC	CSVLRIWFGTQYF
-	TRBV7-3	-	TRBJ2-7	TGTGCCAGCAGCTTAAATCTAGCTGGGAGGTACGAGCAGTACTTC	CASSLNLAGRYEQYF
-	TRBV4-3	-	TRBJ2-1	TGCGCCAGCAGCCAAGACAGGGGTTTTAAGTACAATGAGCAGTTCTTC	CASSQDRGFKYNEQFF
-	TRBV28	few	TRBJ2-2	TGTGCCAGCAGTGGCCCGAACACCGGGGAGCTGTTTTTT	CASSGPNTGELFF
-	TRBV5-1	few	TRBJ2-1	TGCGCCAGCAGCGGAGGACGGGTTATTGGTGAGCAGTTCTTC	CASSGGRVIGEQFF
-	TRBV29-1	few	TRBJ2-7	TGCAGCGTTGTTAAAGGGGGAGGGGAGCAGTACTTC	CSVVKGGGEQYF
-	TRBV5-1	few	TRBJ2-1	TGCGCCAGCAGCTTGGTATCGGGATCCCCCAATGAGCAGTTCTTC	CASSLVSGSPNEQFF
TRBD2	TRBV25-1	-	TRBJ2-7	TGTGCCAGCAGCCCCTGGGCAGCGGGACGCCACGAGCAGTACTTC	CASSPWAAGRHEQYF
-	TRBV2	few	TRBJ2-7	TGTGCCAGCAGTGTTGCGCGGGACAGTTTCTACGAGCAGTACTTC	CASSVARDSFYEQYF
-	TRBV20-1	-	TRBJ2-7	TGCAGGGGGGGTCAGGGTATCAAGCAGTACTTC	CRGGQGIKQYF
-	TRBV20-1	-	TRBJ2-2	TGCAGTGCTCGGGGCGGGGAGCTGTTTTTT	CSARGGELFF
-	TRBV7-2	few	TRBJ2-2	TGTGCCAGCAGCTTCAACAGTTTGAGAACCGGGGAGCTGTTTTTT	CASSFNSLRTGELFF
TRBD2	TRBV19	-	TRBJ2-3	TGTGCCAGTAGTGAGACTAGCGGGAGTACGCAGTATTTT	CASSETSGSTQYF
-	TRBV6-5	few	TRBJ2-7	TGTGCCACCACAAGGGTCCCTTACGAGCAGTACTTC	CATTRVPYEQYF
-	TRBV28	few	TRBJ1-2	TGTGCCAGCAGTTATTCCCCCGGAGGCTATGGCTACACCTTC	CASSYSPGGYGYTF
-	TRBV7-6	-	TRBJ2-3	TGTGCCAGCAGCTTAGGGGTAGCTCGGTATTTT	CASSLGVARYF
TRBD1	TRBV7-2	few	TRBJ2-6	TGTGCCAGCAGCTTGGGACAGGGACCGAGGGGGGCCAACGTCCTGACTTTC	CASSLGQGPRGANVLTF
-	TRBV29-1	-	TRBJ2-1	TGCAGCGTTGAAACGCCCCGCTCCTACAATGAGCAGTTCTTC	CSVETPRSYNEQFF
-	TRBV2	-	TRBJ1-1	TGTGCCAGCAGTGAAGAAGGCGGGACAACCGAAGCTTTCTTT	CASSEEGGTTEAFF
-	TRBV7-9	-	TRBJ2-7	TGTGCCAGCAGCTTAGTGCGGGGCTACGAGCAGTACTTC	CASSLVRGYEQYF
-	TRBV25-1	-	TRBJ2-1	TGTGCCAGCAGTGAATCAGGGAGCAGGGGAGAGCAGTTCTTC	CASSESGSRGEQFF
TRBD1	TRBV9	few	TRBJ2-7	TGTGCCAGCAGTTATGGACAGGCCACCTACGAGCAGTACTTC	CASSYGQATYEQYF
-	TRBV5-1	-	TRBJ2-7	TGCGCCAGCAGCTTGAGTGGCCGTCAGTTCGAGCAGTACTTC	CASSLSGRQFEQYF
-	TRBV5-6	-	TRBJ2-7	TGTGCCAGCAGCCAGGGGCCCTCCTACGAGCAGTACTTC	CASSQGPSYEQYF
-	TRBV9	few	TRBJ2-1	TGTGCCAGCAGCGTAGAAGTCAGGGTGATAGCCAATGAGCAGTTCTTC	CASSVEVRVIANEQFF
-	TRBV7-2	-	TRBJ1-5	TGTGCCAGCAGCAAACGAGGTGGCAGCAATCAGCCCCAGCATTTT	CASSKRGGSNQPQHF
-	TRBV7-9	-	TRBJ1-4	TGTGCCAGCAGCTTAAACGGGAATGAAAAACTGTTTTTT	CASSLNGNEKLFF
-	TRBV27	once	TRBJ2-7	TGTGCCAGCAGTTTAAGATCGCCAGGGCCCTACGAGCAGTACTTC	CASSLRSPGPYEQYF
TRBD1	TRBV5-1	-	TRBJ2-2	TGCGCCAGCAGCTTGTGGACAGGGGTTAACGGGGAGCTGTTTTTT	CASSLWTGVNGELFF
-	TRBV18	-	TRBJ2-2	TGTGCCAGCTCACCACCGACAGGCCGAACCGGGGAGCTGTTTTTT	CASSPPTGRTGELFF
TRBD2	TRBV7-9	-	TRBJ2-3	TGTGCCAGCAGAGCCCCTCCACGGACTAGCGGGAGGGAGGATACGCAGTATTTT	CASRAPPRTSGREDTQYF